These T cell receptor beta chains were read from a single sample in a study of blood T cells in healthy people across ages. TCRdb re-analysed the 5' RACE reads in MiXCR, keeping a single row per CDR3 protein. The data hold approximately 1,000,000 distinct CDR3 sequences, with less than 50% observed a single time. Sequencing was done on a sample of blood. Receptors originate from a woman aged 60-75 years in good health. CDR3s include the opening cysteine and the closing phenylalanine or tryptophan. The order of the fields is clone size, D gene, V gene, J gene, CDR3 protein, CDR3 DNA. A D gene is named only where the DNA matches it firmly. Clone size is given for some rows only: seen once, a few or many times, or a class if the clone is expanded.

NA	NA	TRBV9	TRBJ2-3	CASSSRNSNTDTQYF	TGTGCCAGCAGCTCCCGCAATAGCAACACAGATACGCAGTATTTT
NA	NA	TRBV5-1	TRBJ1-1	CASSLETLGVTEAFF	TGCGCCAGCAGCTTGGAAACCCTAGGGGTCACTGAAGCTTTCTTT
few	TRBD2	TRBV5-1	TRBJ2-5	CASSLRTSGSSETQYF	TGCGCCAGCAGCTTGAGGACTAGCGGGAGTAGTGAGACCCAGTACTTC
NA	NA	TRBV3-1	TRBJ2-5	CASSQDGQGGETQYF	TGTGCCAGCAGCCAAGATGGACAGGGAGGGGAGACCCAGTACTTC
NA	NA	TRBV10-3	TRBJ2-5	CAISEYQGGFNEQYF	TGTGCCATCAGTGAGTATCAGGGAGGTTTCAATGAGCAGTACTTC
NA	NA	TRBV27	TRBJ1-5	CASRRSQGGQPQHF	TGTGCCAGCAGAAGGAGTCAGGGTGGACAGCCCCAGCATTTT
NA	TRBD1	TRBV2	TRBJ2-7	CASRRGQGAHEQYF	TGTGCCAGCAGGAGAGGACAGGGGGCCCACGAGCAGTACTTC
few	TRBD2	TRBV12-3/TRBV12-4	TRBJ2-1	CASSHSREGNEQFF	TGTGCCAGCAGTCACTCGAGGGAGGGTAATGAGCAGTTCTTC
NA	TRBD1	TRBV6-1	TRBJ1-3	CASSRQGPGNTIYF	TGTGCCAGCAGCCGACAGGGCCCTGGAAACACCATATATTTT
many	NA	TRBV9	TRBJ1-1	CASSSRQNTEAFF	TGTGCCAGCAGCTCCAGACAGAACACTGAAGCTTTCTTT
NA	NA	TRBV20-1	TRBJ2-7	CSASSLYEQYF	TGCAGTGCTAGTTCGCTCTACGAGCAGTACTTC
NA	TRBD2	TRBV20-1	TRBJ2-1	CSAPGVAGPHNEQFF	TGCAGTGCTCCTGGGGTAGCGGGACCTCACAATGAGCAGTTCTTC
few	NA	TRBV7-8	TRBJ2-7	CASSLAGSTVPYEQYF	TGTGCCAGCAGCTTAGCCGGGAGTACGGTCCCCTACGAGCAGTACTTC
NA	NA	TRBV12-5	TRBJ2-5	CASGLEIQGKGNEQYF	TGTGCTAGTGGTTTGGAGATACAGGGCAAGGGCAATGAGCAGTACTTC
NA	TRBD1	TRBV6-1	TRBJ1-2	CATPLDRDYGYTF	TGTGCCACCCCTTTGGACAGGGACTACGGCTACACCTTC
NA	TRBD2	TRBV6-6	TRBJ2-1	CASSHGLAGVGEQFF	TGTGCCAGCAGTCATGGACTAGCGGGAGTAGGTGAGCAGTTCTTC
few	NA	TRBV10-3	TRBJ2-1	CAISEWGAGGYNEQFF	TGTGCCATCAGTGAGTGGGGGGCAGGGGGCTACAATGAGCAGTTCTTC
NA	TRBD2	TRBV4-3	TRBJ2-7	CASSRGGAGANYEQYF	TGCGCCAGCAGCCGAGGGGGAGCGGGAGCGAACTACGAGCAGTACTTC
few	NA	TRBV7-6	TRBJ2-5	CASSLGTMWGETQYF	TGTGCCAGCAGCTTAGGGACAATGTGGGGAGAGACCCAGTACTTC
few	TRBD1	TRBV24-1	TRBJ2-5	CATSEYRGQTQYF	TGTGCCACCAGTGAATACAGGGGGCAGACCCAGTACTTC
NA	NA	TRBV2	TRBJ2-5	CASSLNKQYF	TGTGCCAGCAGCCTAAACAAGCAGTACTTC
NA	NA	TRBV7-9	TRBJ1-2	CASSLELSGNGCTF	TGTGCCAGCAGCTTAGAGTTGTCAGGGAATGGCTGCACCTTC
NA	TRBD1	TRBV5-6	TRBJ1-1	CASSADFVRDRANTEAFF	TGTGCCAGCAGCGCCGATTTCGTCAGGGACAGGGCAAACACTGAAGCTTTCTTT
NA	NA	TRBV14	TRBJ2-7	CASSQSGYSYEQYF	TGTGCCAGCAGCCAATCGGGGTACTCCTACGAGCAGTACTTC
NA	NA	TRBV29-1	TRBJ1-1	CSVGAGCDTEAFF	TGCAGCGTTGGTGCGGGGTGTGACACTGAAGCTTTCTTT
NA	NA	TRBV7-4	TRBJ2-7	CAHRQGGPYEQYF	TGTGCCCACCGTCAGGGAGGCCCCTACGAGCAGTACTTC
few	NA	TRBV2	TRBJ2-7	CASSRSKGETYEQYF	TGTGCCAGCAGTCGATCGAAGGGGGAAACCTACGAGCAGTACTTC
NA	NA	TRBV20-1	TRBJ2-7	CSSSTDSYEQYF	TGCAGTTCCTCAACCGACTCCTACGAGCAGTACTTC
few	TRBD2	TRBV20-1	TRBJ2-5	CSATASGGSQETQYF	TGCAGTGCTACCGCTAGCGGGGGGTCCCAAGAGACCCAGTACTTC
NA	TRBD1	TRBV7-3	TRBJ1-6	CASSLKGTGSSPLHF	TGTGCCAGCAGCTTAAAGGGGACAGGTAGCTCACCCCTCCACTTT
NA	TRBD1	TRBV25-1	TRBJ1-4	CASSVTGGREKLFF	TGTGCCAGCAGTGTGACAGGGGGAAGAGAAAAACTGTTTTTT
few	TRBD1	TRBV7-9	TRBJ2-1	CASSSGTGERYGYNEQFF	TGTGCCAGCAGCTCCGGGACAGGGGAGCGGTATGGCTACAATGAGCAGTTCTTC
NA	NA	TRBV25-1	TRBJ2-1	CASSATGKTQFF	TGTGCCAGCAGTGCTACGGGGAAGACCCAGTTCTTC
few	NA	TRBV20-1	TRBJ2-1	CSARDRRGHSEQFF	TGCAGTGCCCGAGACAGGCGGGGCCACAGTGAGCAGTTCTTC
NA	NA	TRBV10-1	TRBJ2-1	CASSNSSYNEQFF	TGCGCCAGCAGTAACAGCTCCTACAATGAGCAGTTCTTC
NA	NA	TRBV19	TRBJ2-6	CASSNQGIGPGANVLTF	TGTGCCAGTAGTAATCAGGGGATCGGCCCTGGGGCCAACGTCCTGACTTTC
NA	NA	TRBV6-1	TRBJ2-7	CASSEAGGAQYF	TGTGCCAGCAGTGAAGCAGGCGGCGCCCAGTACTTC
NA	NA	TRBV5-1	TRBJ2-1	CASSLSEGRYNEQFF	TGCGCCAGCAGCTTGTCCGAGGGTCGCTACAATGAGCAGTTCTTC
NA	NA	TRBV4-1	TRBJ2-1	CASSPARVNEQFF	TGCGCCAGCAGCCCTGCGAGGGTGAATGAGCAGTTCTTC
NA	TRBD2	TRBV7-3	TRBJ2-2	CASSSSSGRNTGELFF	TGTGCCAGCAGCTCTTCTAGCGGGAGAAACACCGGGGAGCTGTTTTTT
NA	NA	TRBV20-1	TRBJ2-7	CSAEGAGAHSYEQYF	TGCAGTGCTGAAGGCGCAGGGGCCCACTCCTACGAGCAGTACTTC
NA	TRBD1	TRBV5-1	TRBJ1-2	CASSRKMTGVSDYGYTF	TGCGCCAGCAGCCGAAAGATGACAGGGGTCTCGGACTATGGCTACACCTTC
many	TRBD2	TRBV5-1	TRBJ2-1	CASSLETSGYNEQFF	TGTGCCAGCAGCTTAGAGACTAGCGGGTACAATGAGCAGTTCTTC
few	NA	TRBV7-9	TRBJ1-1	CASSSQGKTGAFF	TGTGCCAGCAGCTCTCAGGGCAAGACGGGAGCTTTCTTT
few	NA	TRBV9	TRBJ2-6	CASSVGNVPGANVLTF	TGTGCCAGCAGCGTAGGAAACGTCCCTGGGGCCAACGTCCTGACTTTC